This T cell receptor beta chain is drawn from a study of cytomegalovirus exposure and HLA in healthy donors. Study-wide context: Counted in an early data release were roughly 87 million unique TCRs from HLA-typed donors.

V shed 3 bases and J 5 bases; nucleotides not matched to a gene: 16. The CDR3 is 19 residues long. CDR1 is MGHRA, CDR2 YSYEKL, per germline. Primers included in the PCR were 60 Vbeta and 13 Jbeta primers. This table comes from immunoSEQ multiplex PCR, and its TCRdb copy is limited to in-frame clones, with some not included. The sample includes 130,000 to 150,000 clones, 70% to 80% of them seen just once. The sequencing input was PBMCs. The receptor comes from a woman aged 18-30 years in good health and CMV-seropositive. The rearrangement uses TRBV4-1 and TRBJ2-1, with TRBD2 matching 10 bases. The CDR3 DNA follows: TGCGCCAGCAGCCACCTTCTAGCGGGGGCCCGATCACAGGACAATGAGCAGTTCTTC. As protein: CASSHLLAGARSQDNEQFF.